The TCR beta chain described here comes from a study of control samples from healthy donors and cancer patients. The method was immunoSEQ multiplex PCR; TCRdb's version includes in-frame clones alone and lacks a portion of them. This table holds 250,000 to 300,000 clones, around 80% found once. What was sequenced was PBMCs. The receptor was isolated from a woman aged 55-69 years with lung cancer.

CDR3 coding DNA: TGTGCCAGCAGCGTAGCTTGGGGGGCGACTGGAAACACCATATATTTT. Translation: CASSVAWGATGNTIYF. This rearrangement joins TRBV9 to TRBJ1-3; D might be TRBD1 (6 bases). The germline V and J ends were trimmed by 0 bases and 2 bases, with 12 bases remaining between them. The CDR3 covers 16 residues. Per germline, CDR1 SGDLS and CDR2 YYNGEE.